This T cell receptor (beta chain) was obtained from a study of cytomegalovirus exposure and HLA in healthy donors. Study overall: Of 398 genotyped donors, 70% to 85% clustered with self-reported Caucasian donors.

Researchers ran the PCR with 60 Vbeta and 13 Jbeta primers. Some clones are missing from TCRdb's copy, which holds only in-frame ones; the method was immunoSEQ multiplex PCR. The sample consists of some 200,000 clones, roughly 70% of them appearing once. General observations from the study: Upon later analysis, HLA-associated TCR beta chains proved more clonally expanded than other, equally common chains.

About this clone: Its matching antigen is unknown.

Germline CDR1 reads LGHNT; CDR2 reads FRNRAP. The V end lost 6 bases, the J end lost 6 bases, and 6 bases lay between the germline ends. This CDR3 contains 10 residues. The sequencing input was PBMCs. This TCR derives from a man aged 40-50 years in good health and CMV-seropositive. This chain joins TRBV12-5 and TRBJ2-7; tentative D call: TRBD2 (6 bases). The CDR3 DNA sequence: TGTGCTAGTGGGGAGGGCGAGCAGTACTTC. Its translation: CASGEGEQYF.